This T cell receptor (beta chain) was identified in a study of T cell responses to AZD1222 COVID-19 vaccine. Study conclusions and caveats: Repertoires were obtained only post-peak T cell response. Just a handful of AZD1222 recipients tested seropositive at baseline. Mapped onto spike, vaccine-associated CD4 TCRs spanned it and were dominant at 160-218 and 743-854. As reported, nearly half of all spike-specific TCRs target variant regions that are unmutated.

This CDR3 is built from 14 residues. Germline V gene lookup returns CDR1 SGHAT and CDR2 FQNNGV. V lost 3 bases to trimming and J lost 4 bases, with 12 bases between them. Sequencing was performed with immunoSEQ multiplex PCR; in TCRdb, only in-frame clones are kept and a portion is missing. The sample lists 100,000 or so clones, roughly 84% occurring once. Points on this clone: Its target is unknown.

The sequence was collected from an adult in good health. The sequencing here drew on peripheral blood, taken on day 0 of AZD1222 vaccination. V and J are TRBV11-2 and TRBJ2-5; a weak D match, TRBD2 (7 bases). CDR3 coding DNA: TGTGCCAGCAGCTTGGTCGGGGGGCTAGAGACCCAGTACTTC. It codes for CASSLVGGLETQYF.